This TCR beta chain derives from a study of CD8+ T cells in alopecia areata. Trimming pared 2 bases from V and 0 bases from J, leaving 11 bases between. This CDR3 contains 15 residues. CDR1 is SGHRS, CDR2 YFSETQ, per germline. This clone was recorded a few times. Regarding treatment: oral pan-JAK inhibitor, 5-10 mg twice daily. Alopecia areata patients had lesional scalp punch biopsies and peripheral blood taken from them. As the sequencing template, cDNA was produced by extracting RNA and reverse transcribing it. The method was immunoSEQ multiplex PCR; TCRdb's version includes in-frame clones alone and lacks a portion of them. The table lists 80,000 or so clones, 66% of them singletons, with roughly a quarter in the top ten.

This clonotype was sampled from a human donor with alopecia areata. This specimen consisted of CD8+ T cells sorted from blood, obtained at week 24, from a patient treated with tofacitinib. This chain uses TRBV5-1 with TRBJ2-5, with D tentatively TRBD2 (7 bases). The CDR3 DNA reads TGCGCCAGCAGCTTCGGGGGGCGGAACCAAGAGACCCAGTACTTC. It encodes CASSFGGRNQETQYF.